The 26 T cell receptor beta chains below come from one sample, sequenced in a study of identical twins. TCRdb processed the 5' RACE reads anew with MiXCR; each CDR3 protein has one entry. The sample has some 500,000 distinct CDR3 sequences, around 20% seen once. These records were also assigned to another study, of T cells expressing NK-cell markers.

The sequenced sample was CD4+ T cells sorted from blood. The receptors were sampled from a woman between 18 and 29 years old in good health.

This clonotype came up a few times. The V and J genes are TRBV2 and TRBJ2-1; D gene unclear. The germline CDR1 and CDR2 sequences are SNHLY and FYNNEI. CDR3 size: 12 residues. The ends were cut back, 7 bases at V and 5 bases at J, with 9 bases in the middle. CDR3 DNA sequence: TGTGCCAGCAAATCCGAAAACAATGAGCAGTTCTTC. Protein sequence: CASKSENNEQFF.

This clonotype was picked up a small number of times. The rearrangement joins TRBV5-1 to TRBJ1-1; D is ambiguous. This CDR3 comprises 14 residues. The germline V and J ends were trimmed by 5 bases and 0 bases, with 11 bases remaining between them. The germline gives CDR1 SGHRS, CDR2 YFSETQ. The CDR3 DNA is TGCGCCAGCAGGGCGGGTGGAATGAACACTGAAGCTTTCTTT. Amino acids: CASRAGGMNTEAFF.

For this clonotype: One base away lies a much larger clone, so this may be a sequencing read error. The chain joins TRBV5-1 to TRBJ2-1, with 9 bases aligning to TRBD2. There are 15 residues in the CDR3. CDR1 is SGHRS and CDR2 is YFSETQ in the germline V gene. This CDR3 is CSSSLWTSEDNEQFF. The DNA of the CDR3 is TGCTCCAGCAGCCTTTGGACTAGCGAAGACAATGAGCAGTTCTTC. Full variable domain (remainder filled in from reference TRBV5-1 and TRBJ2-1): KAGVTQTPRYLIKTRGQQVTLSCSPISGHRSVSWYQQTPGQGLQFLFEYFSETQRNKGNFPGRFSGRQFSNSRSEMNVSTLELGDSALYLCSSSLWTSEDNEQFFGPGTRLTVL.

V gene TRBV12-3 or TRBV12-4 combines with J gene TRBJ1-2, with D unresolved. Trimming shortened V by 6 bases and J by 4 bases, and 12 bases separated the two germline ends. The CDR3 contains 13 residues. This CDR3 reads CASRRTDSYGYTF. The CDR3 DNA reads as TGTGCCAGCAGAAGGACGGACTCCTATGGCTACACCTTC.

This clonotype was recorded a few times. The V and J genes are TRBV5-5 and TRBJ1-5, with TRBD1 as a possible D gene (5 bases). The CDR3 runs 15 residues. V dropped 2 bases and J dropped 1 base, with 10 bases sitting between them. Germline CDR1 and CDR2: SGHKS and YYEKEE (reference sequence). The CDR3 spells CASSLRGVSNQPQHF. The CDR3 bases are TGTGCCAGCAGCTTAAGAGGGGTGAGCAATCAGCCCCAGCATTTT.

This clonotype was observed a few times. The gene calls are TRBV24-1 and TRBJ1-2; TRBD1 might be the D (6 bases). CDR3 length: 12 amino acids. The germline V and J ends were trimmed by 2 bases and 9 bases, with 9 bases remaining between them. Per germline, CDR1 KGHDR and CDR2 SFDVKD. The CDR3 coding sequence is TGTGCCACCAGTGATTACAGGGAGCGCTACACCTTC. This encodes CATSDYRERYTF.

This clonotype has more than one count but fewer than ten. The rearrangement joins TRBV29-1 to TRBJ2-2; D ambiguous. The CDR3 has 12 amino acids. In germline, CDR1 is SQVTM, CDR2 ANQGSEA. The V and J ends lost 6 bases and 6 bases respectively, with 11 bases between them. In DNA form, the CDR3 reads TGCAGCGTGCGTACAGTCTCCGGGGAGCTGTTTTTT. This encodes CSVRTVSGELFF.

This clonotype came up a few times. CDR3: CASGPRGRGYTF. The CDR3 region has the DNA TGTGCTAGTGGTCCCCGGGGGCGTGGCTACACCTTC. The chain couples TRBV12-5 to TRBJ1-2; D is perhaps TRBD1 (6 bases). CDR3 length equals 12 residues. V lost 5 bases to trimming and J lost 7 bases, with 11 bases between them. The V gene's germline CDR1 is LGHNT and CDR2 FRNRAP.

The chain employs TRBV7-8 and TRBJ2-5, with 11 bases lining up with TRBD2. After removal of 5 bases from V and 4 bases from J, the junction contained 18 bases not matched to a gene. CDR3 length equals 19 residues. Germline V CDR1 and CDR2: SGHVS, FQNEAQ. CDR3 loop: CASSPQARLAGWGRETQYF. CDR3 nucleotide sequence: TGTGCCAGCAGCCCCCAAGCCAGACTAGCGGGATGGGGGCGAGAGACCCAGTACTTC. The full variable domain, with the rest looked up from reference TRBV7-8 and TRBJ2-5, is GAGVSQSPRYKVAKRGQDVALRCDPISGHVSLFWYQQALGQGPEFLTYFQNEAQLDKSGLPSDRFFAERPEGSVSTLKIQRTQQEDSAVYLCASSPQARLAGWGRETQYFGPGTRLLVL.

The CDR3 DNA is TGTGCCAGCAGGAAAGTCGGGGGGGGCACTGAAGCTTTCTTT. It specifies CASRKVGGGTEAFF. The rearrangement uses TRBV12-3 or TRBV12-4 and TRBJ1-1; the D gene is possibly TRBD1 (5 bases). Trimming removed 6 bases at V and 4 bases at J, with 15 bases between. The CDR3 extends over 14 amino acids.

The chain has TRBV4-3 and TRBJ2-5; 7 bases fit TRBD2. CDR1 is LGHNA and CDR2 is YSLEER in the germline V gene. The CDR3 length is 13 residues. Trimming took 0 bases from V and 13 from J; bases not matched to a gene: 8. The DNA for the CDR3 is TGCGCCAGCAGCCAAGATCTTAGGGGACTACCGTACTTC. Translation gives CASSQDLRGLPYF.

This clonotype showed up just a few times. The J gene is TRBJ2-2, the V gene TRBV5-1; D is perhaps TRBD2 (5 bases). This CDR3 is 14 amino acids long. Per germline, CDR1 SGHRS and CDR2 YFSETQ. The V end lost 0 bases, the J end lost 13 bases, and 16 bases lay between the germline ends. The CDR3 protein is CASSLALRVEGLFF. The CDR3 DNA follows: TGCGCCAGCAGCTTGGCCCTCCGAGTAGAGGGGCTGTTTTTT.

This clonotype was seen a handful of times. This chain connects TRBV9 to TRBJ2-5; 8 bases match TRBD2. Germline loops: CDR1 SGDLS, CDR2 YYNGEE. J was trimmed by 4 bases and V by 4 bases; bases with no gene match: 15. The CDR3 is 17 residues long. In DNA, the CDR3 is TGTGCCAGCAGCCCCCGGACTAGCTCGTTAGGGAGAGAGACCCAGTACTTC. This translates into CASSPRTSSLGRETQYF.

V usage is TRBV5-1 and J usage is TRBJ1-2; TRBD1 matches at 7 bases. V lost 4 bases and J lost 5; bases outside the gene matches: 14. CDR3 size: 16 residues. Germline CDR1 is SGHRS and CDR2 is YFSETQ. For the CDR3, the DNA is TGCGCCAGCAGCCGGAGTACAGGGGATTTGGGGTATGGCTACACCTTC. It codes for CASSRSTGDLGYGYTF.

This clonotype was picked up a small number of times. The chain is built from TRBV29-1 and TRBJ2-3, with TRBD2 matching 12 bases. V shed 3 bases and J 3 bases; nucleotides not matched to a gene: 10. Germline CDR1 reads SQVTM; CDR2 reads ANQGSEA. This CDR3 region has 17 residues. CDR3 nucleotides: TGCAGCGTTGACGGGCGACTAGCGGGAGTAGGGACAGATACGCAGTATTTT. Translation gives CSVDGRLAGVGTDTQYF.

V gene TRBV6-1 combines with J gene TRBJ2-3; D is perhaps TRBD2 (6 bases). The CDR3 is 15 residues long. V was clipped by 5 bases and J by 4 bases, with 16 bases between them. Germline-derived CDR1 and CDR2 are MNHNS and SASEGT. The CDR3 region has the DNA TGTGCCAGCAGTCGAAGACTAGTTTTCGCAGATACGCAGTATTTT. Translated, it gives CASSRRLVFADTQYF.

The J gene is TRBJ2-5, the V gene TRBV28; D not resolved. This CDR3 contains 14 residues. V lost 5 bases and J 5 bases, leaving 15 bases between the germline ends. Germline CDR1 is MDHEN and CDR2 is SYDVKM. CDR3 in DNA: TGTGCCAGCAGTCTGACCCACCCGCAGGAGACCCAGTACTTC. Its translation: CASSLTHPQETQYF.

This clonotype was detected only a few times. V usage is TRBV6-1 and J usage is TRBJ1-2; D gene ambiguous. CDR3 length equals 16 residues. The germline V gene has CDR1 MNHNS and CDR2 SASEGT. Trimming removed 6 bases from V and 0 bases from J, with 17 bases in between. CDR3: CASSLRPGPTNYGYTF. CDR3 DNA sequence: TGTGCCAGCAGCCTCCGCCCTGGCCCTACTAACTATGGCTACACCTTC.

This sequence joins TRBV18 and TRBJ1-2; TRBD1 is a possible D gene (6 bases). V was trimmed by 5 bases and J by 4 bases, leaving 11 bases between them. CDR1 KGHSH and CDR2 LQKENI come from the germline V gene. The CDR3 runs 13 residues. The CDR3 coding sequence is TGTGCCAGCTCAGGGCAGGGGAGCTATGGCTACACCTTC. It specifies CASSGQGSYGYTF.

This chain links TRBV6-1 with TRBJ2-7; 12 positions agree with TRBD2. CDR1 and CDR2 (germline): MNHNS, SASEGT. After removal of 5 bases from V and 3 bases from J, the junction contained 5 bases not matched to a gene. This CDR3 has 15 residues. CDR3 DNA: TGTGCCAGCAGTAGCCCGACTAGCGGGAGCTACGAGCAGTACTTC. The encoded protein is CASSSPTSGSYEQYF.

The genes are TRBV6-5 and TRBJ2-1; 9 positions match TRBD2. CDR3 length: 15 residues. CDR1 and CDR2 from the germline V gene are MNHEY and SVGAGI. J lost 5 bases, V lost 0 bases, and 2 bases had no gene match. CDR3 sequence reads: CASSYSAGGDNEQFF. DNA for the CDR3: TGTGCCAGCAGTTACTCAGCGGGAGGTGACAATGAGCAGTTCTTC.

This clonotype appeared a few times. The CDR3 loop reads CATGGGDKNIQYF. In DNA form, the CDR3 reads TGTGCCACCGGCGGGGGGGACAAAAACATTCAGTACTTC. The rearrangement uses TRBV10-3 and TRBJ2-4, with 9 bases matching TRBD2. V shed 10 bases and J 3 bases; nucleotides not matched to a gene: 4. Germline CDR1 ENHRY, CDR2 SYGVKD. The CDR3 runs 13 residues.

The J gene is TRBJ1-3, the V gene TRBV20-1, with D possibly matching TRBD1 (5 bases). The germline V and J ends were trimmed by 1 base and 3 bases, with 10 bases remaining between them. Germline values: CDR1 DFQATT, CDR2 SNEGSKA (reference sequence). The CDR3 is 14 amino acids. Here the CDR3 DNA reads TGCAGTGCTAGAGGTGGGGGAATTGGAAACACCATATATTTT. The encoded protein is CSARGGGIGNTIYF.

This clonotype was seen a few times. The chain recombines TRBV7-2 with TRBJ2-4, with 9 bases identical to TRBD2. V lost 5 bases and J lost 3; bases outside the gene matches: 8. The CDR3 totals 16 residues. Germline CDR1 and CDR2: SGHTA and FQGNSA. CDR3 region: CASSPLAGAGKNIQYF. CDR3 nucleotides: TGTGCCAGCAGCCCCTTAGCGGGAGCAGGCAAAAACATTCAGTACTTC.

J is TRBJ2-1 and V is TRBV2, with 9 bases fitting TRBD2. The V gene's germline CDR1 is SNHLY and CDR2 FYNNEI. The CDR3 runs 15 residues. Losses at the gene ends were 4 bases for V and 4 bases for J; bases not matched to a gene: 5. The CDR3 here is CASSGIAGVYNEQFF. CDR3 DNA: TGTGCCAGCAGTGGAATAGCGGGGGTTTACAATGAGCAGTTCTTC.

Regarding this clonotype: Because the CDR3's place on the DNA is in doubt, the DNA is left out and the CDR3 is given as listed by TCRdb. The V gene is TRBV19, the J gene TRBJ1-3. Counting both end residues, the CDR3 totals 14 amino acids. Germline lookup yields CDR1 LNHDA and CDR2 SQIVND (reference sequence). The CDR3 protein is CASTSGASGNTIYF.